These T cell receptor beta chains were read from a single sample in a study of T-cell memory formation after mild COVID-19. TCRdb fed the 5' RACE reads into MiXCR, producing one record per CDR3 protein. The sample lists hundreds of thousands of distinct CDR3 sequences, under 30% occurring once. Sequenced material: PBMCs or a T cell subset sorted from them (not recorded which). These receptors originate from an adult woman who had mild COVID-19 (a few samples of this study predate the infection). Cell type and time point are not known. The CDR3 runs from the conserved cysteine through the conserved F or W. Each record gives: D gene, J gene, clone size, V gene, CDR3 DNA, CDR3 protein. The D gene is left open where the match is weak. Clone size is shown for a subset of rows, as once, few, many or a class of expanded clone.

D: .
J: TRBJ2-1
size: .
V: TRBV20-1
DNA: TGCAGTGCTAGAGATTTGGAATCCTACTACAATGAGCAGTTCTTC
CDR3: CSARDLESYYNEQFF

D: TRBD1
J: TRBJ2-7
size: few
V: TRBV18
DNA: TGTGCCAGCTCACCTGGTCGGACAGGCTACGAGCAGTACTTC
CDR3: CASSPGRTGYEQYF

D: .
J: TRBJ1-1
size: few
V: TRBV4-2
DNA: TGTGCCAGCAGCACCCGGGACGGATACACTGAAGCTTTCTTT
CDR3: CASSTRDGYTEAFF

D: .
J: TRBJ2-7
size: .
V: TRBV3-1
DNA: TGTGCCAGCAGCCCTGCTGGGGCCACCCCCCACGAGCAGTACTTC
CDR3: CASSPAGATPHEQYF

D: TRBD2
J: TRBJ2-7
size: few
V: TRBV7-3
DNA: TGTGCCAGCAGCTCGTCTAGCGGGAGATCCTACGAGCAGTACTTC
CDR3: CASSSSSGRSYEQYF

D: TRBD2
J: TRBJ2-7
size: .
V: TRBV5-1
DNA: TGCACCAGCAGCTTGGGGGCTAGCGGGAGTTACGAGCAGTACTTC
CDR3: CTSSLGASGSYEQYF

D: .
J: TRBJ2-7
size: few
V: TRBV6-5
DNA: TGTGCCAGCAGTTATGCCGGGGTCTCCTACGAGCAGTACTTC
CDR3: CASSYAGVSYEQYF

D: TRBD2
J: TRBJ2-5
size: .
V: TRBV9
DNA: TGTGCCAGCAGCGTAGGAGGCCGCCTAGCGGGAGAGACCCAGTACTTC
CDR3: CASSVGGRLAGETQYF

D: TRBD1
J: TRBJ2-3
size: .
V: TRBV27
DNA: TGTGCCAGCAGTTCCCCAGGACAGGGTTTGGCAGATACGCAGTATTTT
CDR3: CASSSPGQGLADTQYF

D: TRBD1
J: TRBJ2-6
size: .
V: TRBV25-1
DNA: TGTGCCACCCACCCAGGGGGCGAGTCTGGGGCCAACGTCCTGACTTTC
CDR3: CATHPGGESGANVLTF

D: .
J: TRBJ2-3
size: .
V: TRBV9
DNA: TGTGCCAGCAGCGTAGGATCTGGGCCCTCGATGTCGCAGTATTTT
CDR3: CASSVGSGPSMSQYF

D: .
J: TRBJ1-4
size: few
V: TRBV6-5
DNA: TGTGCCAGCAGTTACTCGGGGAATACTAATGAAAAACTGTTTTTT
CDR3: CASSYSGNTNEKLFF

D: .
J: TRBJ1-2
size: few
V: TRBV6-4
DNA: TGTGCCAGCAGGAGGGACGGCGGATATGGCTACACCTTC
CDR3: CASRRDGGYGYTF

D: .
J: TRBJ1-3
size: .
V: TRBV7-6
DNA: TGTGCCAGCAGCTCACAGGACAGCTATGGAAACACCATATATTTT
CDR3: CASSSQDSYGNTIYF

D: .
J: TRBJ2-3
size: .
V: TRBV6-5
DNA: TGTGCCAGCAGTTACTCGTCTCTCTCAGATACGCAGTATTTT
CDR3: CASSYSSLSDTQYF

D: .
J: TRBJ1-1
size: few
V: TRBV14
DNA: TGTGCCAGCAGCCTCCTTGAGGTTGGTGAAGCTTTCTTT
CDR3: CASSLLEVGEAFF

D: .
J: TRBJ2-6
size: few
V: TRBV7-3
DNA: TGTGCCAGCAGCCCATACTACCCCTCTGGGGCCAACGTCCTGACTTTC
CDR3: CASSPYYPSGANVLTF

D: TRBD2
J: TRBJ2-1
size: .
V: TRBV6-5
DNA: TGTGCCAGCAGTGGGACTAGCGGAGACAATGAGCAGTTCTTC
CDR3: CASSGTSGDNEQFF

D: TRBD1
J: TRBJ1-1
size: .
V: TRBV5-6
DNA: TGTGCCAGCAGCCGACAGGGGAGGACTGAAGCTTTCTTT
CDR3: CASSRQGRTEAFF

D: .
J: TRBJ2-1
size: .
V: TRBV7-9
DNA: TGTGCCAGCAGCTTAGGTTGGCAGGGAGGTGAGCAGTTCTTC
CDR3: CASSLGWQGGEQFF

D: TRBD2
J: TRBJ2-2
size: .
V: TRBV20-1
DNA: TGCAGTGCTCCCGGGACTAGCGGGACCGGGGAGCTGTTTTTT
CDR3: CSAPGTSGTGELFF

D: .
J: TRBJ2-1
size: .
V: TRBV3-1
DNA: TGTGCCAGCAGCCTAGCGCGCACCGGACACATTGAGCAGTTCTTC
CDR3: CASSLARTGHIEQFF

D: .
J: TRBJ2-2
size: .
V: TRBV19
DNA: TGTGCCAGTAACCACAGGGAGGGTACCGGGGAGCTGTTTTTT
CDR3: CASNHREGTGELFF

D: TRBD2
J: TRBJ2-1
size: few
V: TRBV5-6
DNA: TGTGCCAGCAGCTTATTTGGGTACGGGAGGGCCGGTGAGCAGTTCTTC
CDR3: CASSLFGYGRAGEQFF

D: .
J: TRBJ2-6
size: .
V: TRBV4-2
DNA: TGTGCCAGCAGCCGTCGTGAACAGAGAACCAACTCTGGGGCCAACGTCCTGACTTTC
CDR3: CASSRREQRTNSGANVLTF

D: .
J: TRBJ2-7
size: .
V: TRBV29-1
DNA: TGCAGCGTTGAAGCTTACTACGAGCAGTACTTC
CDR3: CSVEAYYEQYF

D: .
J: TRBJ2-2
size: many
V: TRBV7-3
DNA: TGTGCCAGCAGCTTGCACGGGGAGCTGTTTTTT
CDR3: CASSLHGELFF

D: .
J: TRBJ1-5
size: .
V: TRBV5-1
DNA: TGCGCCAGCAGCTTGGCCCCGGGGGAGAATCAGCCCCAGCATTTT
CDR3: CASSLAPGENQPQHF

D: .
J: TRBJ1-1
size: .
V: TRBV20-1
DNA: TGCAGTGCTAGAGATCTATCGGCTTTCTTT
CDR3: CSARDLSAFF

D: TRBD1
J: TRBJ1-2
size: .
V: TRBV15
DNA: TGTGCCACCAGCAGCTCCGGGACAGGGAATGGCTACACCTTC
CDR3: CATSSSGTGNGYTF

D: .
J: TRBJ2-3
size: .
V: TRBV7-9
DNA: TGTGCCAGCAATTCTGGGGGGGATACGCAGTATTTT
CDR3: CASNSGGDTQYF

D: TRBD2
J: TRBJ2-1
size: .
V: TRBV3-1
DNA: TGTGCCAGCAGCCACGAGCGTGCAAGGACTAGAAGTGAGCAGTTCTTC
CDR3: CASSHERARTRSEQFF

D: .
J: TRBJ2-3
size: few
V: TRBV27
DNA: TGTGCCAGCACCGGAGGGGGACTCTTAGGCACAGATACGCAGTATTTT
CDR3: CASTGGGLLGTDTQYF

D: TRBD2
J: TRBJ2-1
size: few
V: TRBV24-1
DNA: TGTGCCACCAGCCGCGGGAGTGTGGTCTCGGATGAGCAGTTCTTC
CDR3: CATSRGSVVSDEQFF

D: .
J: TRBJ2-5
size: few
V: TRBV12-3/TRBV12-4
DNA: TGTGCCAGCAGTTTTGAGCGGGCCCGGAGAGAGACCCAGTACTTC
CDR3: CASSFERARRETQYF

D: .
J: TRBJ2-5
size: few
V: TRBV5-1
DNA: TGCGCCAGCAGTTTACGGAGTACCGGAGGGGAGACCCAGTACTTC
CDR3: CASSLRSTGGETQYF

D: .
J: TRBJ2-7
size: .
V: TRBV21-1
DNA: TGTGCCAGCAGCAACCCCGTCGACAGGGGGCGATACGAGCAGTACTTC
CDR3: CASSNPVDRGRYEQYF

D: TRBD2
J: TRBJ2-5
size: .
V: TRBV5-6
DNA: TGTGCCAGCAGCTTGGGACTAGCGGACTACCAAGAGACCCAGTACTTC
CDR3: CASSLGLADYQETQYF

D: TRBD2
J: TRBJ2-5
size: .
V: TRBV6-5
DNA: TGTGCCAGCAGCAGCCCTCAACTAGCGGGAGCTCAAGGGGAGACCCAGTACTTC
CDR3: CASSSPQLAGAQGETQYF

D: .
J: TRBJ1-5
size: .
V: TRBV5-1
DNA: TGCGCCAGCAGCAAGGGGGATCAGAGCAATCAGCCCCAGCATTTT
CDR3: CASSKGDQSNQPQHF

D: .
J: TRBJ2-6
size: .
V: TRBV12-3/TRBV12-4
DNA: TGTGCCAGCTCCCCCCCCACAAACGTCCTGACTTTC
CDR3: CASSPPTNVLTF

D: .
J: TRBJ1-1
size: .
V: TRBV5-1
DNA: TGCGCCAGCAGCTTTTCGGGGTTGAACACTGAAGCTTTCTTT
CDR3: CASSFSGLNTEAFF

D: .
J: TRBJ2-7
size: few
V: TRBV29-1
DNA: TGCAGCGTTGAAAAGGGGGGCTACGAGCAGTACTTC
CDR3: CSVEKGGYEQYF

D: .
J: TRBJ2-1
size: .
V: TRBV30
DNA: TGTGCCTGGAAGAAGGGGTCCTACAATGAGCAGTTCTTC
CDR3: CAWKKGSYNEQFF

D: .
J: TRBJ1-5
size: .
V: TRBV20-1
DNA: TGCAGTGCTGAGGTAGGACAGTTCAATCAGCCCCAGCATTTT
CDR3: CSAEVGQFNQPQHF

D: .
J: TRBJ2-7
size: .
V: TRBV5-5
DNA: TGTGCCAGCAGCTTGTATGAGGTATCCTACGAGCAGTACTTC
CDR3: CASSLYEVSYEQYF

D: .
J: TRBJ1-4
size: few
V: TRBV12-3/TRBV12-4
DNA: TGTGCCAGCAGTTTTACAGGGTCGGGTGAAAAACTGTTTTTT
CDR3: CASSFTGSGEKLFF

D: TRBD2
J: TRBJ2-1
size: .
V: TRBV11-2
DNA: TGTGCCAGCACCCGGGGTGGCGGGGGGGCGTACAATGAGCAGTTCTTC
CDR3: CASTRGGGGAYNEQFF

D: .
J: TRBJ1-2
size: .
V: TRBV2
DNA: TGTGCCAGCAGTGCCCGTGTCTATGGCTACACCTTC
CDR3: CASSARVYGYTF

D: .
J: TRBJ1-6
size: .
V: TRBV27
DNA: TGTGCCAGCAGTTTAATCGCCCAGTCGAGCTCCTATAATTCACCCCTCCACTTT
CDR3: CASSLIAQSSSYNSPLHF

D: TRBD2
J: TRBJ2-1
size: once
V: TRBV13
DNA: TGTGCCAGCAGTTTTTCCGGGACTAGCAATGAGCAGTTCTTC
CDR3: CASSFSGTSNEQFF

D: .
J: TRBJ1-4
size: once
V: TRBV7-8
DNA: TGTGCCAGCAGCTTTGTAAGAGGAGGGGGAGAAAAACTGTTTTTT
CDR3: CASSFVRGGGEKLFF

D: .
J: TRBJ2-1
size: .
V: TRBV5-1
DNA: TGCACCAGCAGATCCGGGGGATCCTCCTACAATGAGCAGTTCTTC
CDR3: CTSRSGGSSYNEQFF

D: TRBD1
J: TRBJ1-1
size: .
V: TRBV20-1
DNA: TGCAGTGCTTTGGACAGGGGGCAAGTTTCCGCTGAAGCTTTCTTT
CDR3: CSALDRGQVSAEAFF

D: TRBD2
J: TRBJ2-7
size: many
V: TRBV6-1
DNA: TGTGCCAGCAGTGAAGAAACTAGCGGTTCCTACGAGCAGTACTTC
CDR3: CASSEETSGSYEQYF

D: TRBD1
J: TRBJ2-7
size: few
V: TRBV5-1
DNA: TGCGCCAGCAGCTTGGTCCGGGACAGGGGCTCCTACGAGCAGTACTTC
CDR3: CASSLVRDRGSYEQYF